These 23 T cell receptor beta chains share one sample of origin, sequenced in a study of cytomegalovirus exposure and HLA in healthy donors. 13 Jbeta primers and 60 Vbeta primers were used for the PCR. Here immunoSEQ multiplex PCR was the method, and the copy in TCRdb shows in-frame clones only, minus some. The sample consists of some 140,000 clones, roughly 77% of them appearing once. Input material: PBMCs. Receptor source: a female donor in good health and CMV-seronegative.

The count of this clone is one. In DNA, the CDR3 is TGTGCCAGAGACAGGTCCTCTGGAAACACCATATATTTT. Translating gives CARDRSSGNTIYF. The V call is TRBV6-1, the J call TRBJ1-3, with D perhaps TRBD1 (6 bases). This CDR3 has 13 amino acids. The germline V and J ends were trimmed by 9 bases and 0 bases, with 9 bases remaining between them. Germline V lookup: CDR1 MNHNS, CDR2 SASEGT.

The gene calls are TRBV5-4 and TRBJ2-5; perhaps TRBD2 as D (6 bases). CDR1 and CDR2 (germline): SGHNT, YYREEE (reference sequence). V shed 4 bases and J shed 5 bases, with 9 bases lying between them. The CDR3 extends over 12 amino acids. The CDR3 DNA reads as TGTGCCAGCAGCGGGGCGGGGGAGACCCAGTACTTC. Its translation: CASSGAGETQYF.

The sample holds a few counts of this clone. The genes are TRBV28 and TRBJ1-6, with no clear D. V gave up 0 bases and J gave up 6 bases, with 12 bases separating them. Germline V CDR1 and CDR2: MDHEN, SYDVKM. The CDR3 extends over 16 amino acids. The CDR3 region has the DNA TGTGCCAGCAGTTTATGGTCACGTGGGCGTAATTCACCCCTCCACTTT. Translating it yields CASSLWSRGRNSPLHF.

This chain joins TRBV4-1 and TRBJ2-1; 8 bases line up with TRBD1. V shed 5 bases, J shed 7 bases, and the junction held 16 bases outside the gene matches. The CDR3 sequence is 17 residues long. Looked up from germline, CDR1 is MGHRA and CDR2 is YSYEKL. CDR3 bases: TGCGCCAGCAGCAGAACAGGTGCAGGGGGCGTCACGAATGAGCAGTTCTTC. Encoded protein: CASSRTGAGGVTNEQFF.

The V call is TRBV4-1, the J call TRBJ2-7, with D unclear. V lost 1 base, J lost 3 bases, and 10 bases lay in between. Germline V gene data show CDR1 as MGHRA and CDR2 as YSYEKL. The CDR3 extends over 14 amino acids. CDR3 loop: CASSQGRRSYEQYF. The CDR3 nucleotides are TGCGCCAGCAGCCAAGGTAGGAGAAGCTACGAGCAGTACTTC.

J is TRBJ2-7 and V is TRBV2; weak D call: TRBD1 (6 bases). Trimming took 6 bases from V and 9 from J, leaving 18 bases between them. The CDR3 is made up of 13 amino acids. The germline gives CDR1 SNHLY, CDR2 FYNNEI. Here the CDR3 reads CASSAPGERVQYF. The CDR3 DNA sequence: TGTGCCAGCAGCGCGCCAGGGGAAAGGGTGCAGTACTTC.

This clone has just one count. DNA of the CDR3: TGTGCCAGCAGCTTAGTAGGGCGGGAGGGCTCGGATACGCAGTATTTT. Its protein is CASSLVGREGSDTQYF. The V and J genes are TRBV7-8 and TRBJ2-3, with 9 positions matching TRBD2. Germline loops: CDR1 SGHVS, CDR2 FQNEAQ. The CDR3 loop spans 16 amino acids. J gave up 6 bases and V 1 base, and 8 bases lay outside the gene matches.

This CDR3 is CASRSTGIEKLFF. The CDR3 nucleotides read TGTGCCAGCAGGTCGACAGGGATTGAAAAACTGTTTTTT. The gene calls are TRBV2 and TRBJ1-4, with 7 bases that match TRBD1. There are 13 residues in the CDR3. Germline V gene sequence: CDR1 SNHLY, CDR2 FYNNEI. Trimming cost V 6 bases and J 7 bases; bases outside gene matches: 5.

The V and J genes are TRBV29-1 and TRBJ2-2; TRBD2 matches at 8 bases. Germline assignment: CDR1 SQVTM and CDR2 ANQGSEA. The CDR3 length is 14 residues. J gave up 7 bases and V 5 bases, and 9 bases lay outside the gene matches. CDR3 sequence reads: CSVTITGGGGELFF. The CDR3 bases are TGCAGCGTTACAATTACGGGAGGGGGCGGGGAGCTGTTTTTT.

The chain is built from TRBV6-6 and TRBJ2-7, with 8 positions matching TRBD2. This CDR3 region has 15 residues. The germline V gene encodes CDR1 MNHNY and CDR2 SVGAGI (reference sequence). V gave up 6 bases and J gave up 7 bases; unmatched junction bases: 14. CDR3 sequence (DNA): TGTGCCAGCAGCCCCCCCACGGGAGGGCCTCGGGAGCAGTACTTC. It specifies CASSPPTGGPREQYF.

This clone came up once. The chain has TRBV2 and TRBJ1-2, with 8 bases matching TRBD1. CDR1 and CDR2 (germline): SNHLY, FYNNEI. The CDR3 is 14 residues long. With 7 bases clipped from V and 7 bases from J, the junction kept 11 bases outside the gene matches. CDR3 sequence (DNA): TGTGCCAGCACTCTCGAGGGCAGGGGGCCTGGCTACACCTTC. Protein: CASTLEGRGPGYTF.

The rearrangement uses TRBV13 and TRBJ2-1; 8 nucleotides agree with TRBD1. Germline assignment: CDR1 PRHDT and CDR2 FYEKMQ (reference sequence). This CDR3 region has 17 residues. Losses at the gene ends were 4 bases for V and 4 bases for J; bases not matched to a gene: 12. CDR3 in DNA: TGTGCCAGCAGCTCTAAGACAGGGGAAGGGGCTTACAATGAGCAGTTCTTC. Protein: CASSSKTGEGAYNEQFF.

The V and J genes are TRBV5-6 and TRBJ2-5, with 7 bases lining up with TRBD2. The V gene's germline CDR1 is SGHDT and CDR2 YYEEEE. This CDR3 contains 14 residues. After removal of 4 bases from V and 1 base from J, the junction contained 4 bases not matched to a gene. This CDR3 is CASSPGLGQETQYF. Written as DNA, the CDR3 is TGTGCCAGCAGCCCCGGACTAGGCCAAGAGACCCAGTACTTC.

V and J are TRBV5-6 and TRBJ2-1; a weak D match, TRBD1 (5 bases). The CDR3 has 13 residues. CDR1 and CDR2 (germline): SGHDT, YYEEEE. The germline V and J ends were trimmed by 0 bases and 6 bases, with 7 bases remaining between them. The CDR3 DNA sequence: TGTGCCAGCAGCTTGGGACAGACCAATGAGCAGTTCTTC. This gives the protein CASSLGQTNEQFF.

The DNA of the CDR3 is TGTGCCAGCAGCTCGGGGACAGATCTGAGCCCCTACGAGCAGTACTTC. It yields the protein CASSSGTDLSPYEQYF. V and J are TRBV13 and TRBJ2-7, with 7 positions matching TRBD1. With V trimmed by 4 bases and J by 2 bases, 11 bases remained unmatched. Germline V gene data show CDR1 as PRHDT and CDR2 as FYEKMQ (reference sequence). This CDR3 is 16 amino acids long. Complete variable domain (other parts from reference TRBV13 and TRBJ2-7): AAGVIQSPRHLIKEKRETATLKCYPIPRHDTVYWYQQGPGQDPQFLISFYEKMQSDKGSIPDRFSAQQFSDYHSELNMSSLELGDSALYFCASSSGTDLSPYEQYFGPGTRLTVT.

V is TRBV30 and J is TRBJ2-5; 8 bases line up with TRBD2. The junction had 9 bases not matched to a gene; V was cut back by 4 bases and J by 5 bases. The CDR3 has 14 amino acids. The V gene's germline CDR1 is GTSNPN and CDR2 SVGIG (reference sequence). CDR3 amino acids: CAWTPGGRFETQYF. The CDR3 DNA is TGTGCCTGGACTCCGGGGGGGCGATTTGAGACCCAGTACTTC. The complete variable domain, with remaining parts taken from reference TRBV30 and TRBJ2-5, reads SQTIHQWPATLVQPVGSPLSLECTVEGTSNPNLYWYRQAAGRGLQLLFYSVGIGQISSEVPQNLSASRPQDRQFILSSKKLLLSDSGFYLCAWTPGGRFETQYFGPGTRLLVL.

This clone was seen more than once but under ten times. This rearrangement joins TRBV9 to TRBJ2-3; the match to TRBD2 covers 7 bases. The CDR3 runs 16 residues. CDR1 and CDR2 (germline): SGDLS, YYNGEE. After removal of 1 base from V and 0 bases from J, the junction contained 5 bases not matched to a gene. CDR3 protein: CASSVHWGGSTDTQYF. In DNA, the CDR3 is TGTGCCAGCAGCGTACACTGGGGGGGAAGCACAGATACGCAGTATTTT.

This chain uses TRBV28 with TRBJ2-1; TRBD1 is a possible D gene (6 bases). V was shortened by 6 bases and J by 0 bases, with 12 bases between the two germline ends. This CDR3 comprises 15 residues. Germline CDR1 reads MDHEN; CDR2 reads SYDVKM. The CDR3 sequence: CASSSWTVSYNEQFF. DNA of the CDR3: TGTGCCAGCAGCTCCTGGACAGTCTCCTACAATGAGCAGTTCTTC.

This clone was recorded a few times. This chain links TRBV5-1 with TRBJ2-7; 9 nucleotides align to TRBD2. This CDR3 region has 15 residues. CDR1 and CDR2 from the germline V gene are SGHRS and YFSETQ. V was clipped by 0 bases and J by 3 bases; unmatched bases: 4. CDR3 sequence: CASSLGGTSNYEQYF. The CDR3 nucleotides read TGCGCCAGCAGCTTGGGAGGGACTAGCAACTACGAGCAGTACTTC.

This clone showed up just a few times. This chain uses TRBV7-2 with TRBJ1-1; maybe TRBD1 (5 bases). Germline loops: CDR1 SGHTA, CDR2 FQGNSA. V lost 6 bases and J 8 bases, leaving 19 bases between the germline ends. The CDR3 consists of 14 residues. The CDR3 DNA reads as TGTGCCAGCAGGGTGCGGCAGGGTCTAACGGAAGCTTTCTTT. Protein sequence: CASRVRQGLTEAFF.

The CDR3 region is CANLYPGPQETQYF. The CDR3 bases are TGTGCCAACCTTTATCCGGGTCCCCAGGAGACCCAGTACTTC. The chain uses TRBV25-1 and TRBJ2-5; D remains ambiguous. From germline, CDR1 is MGHDK and CDR2 SYGVNS. There are 14 residues in the CDR3. V shed 10 bases and J shed 5 bases, with 20 bases lying between them.

Judged by abundance, this clone is medium-sized (0.01 to 0.1%). This chain joins TRBV5-6 and TRBJ2-3; D uncertain. There are 12 residues in the CDR3. V was clipped by 5 bases and J by 1 base, with 5 bases between them. Germline lookup yields CDR1 SGHDT and CDR2 YYEEEE. The CDR3 DNA sequence: TGTGCCAGCAGTCGTGGCACAGATACGCAGTATTTT. Its translation: CASSRGTDTQYF.

The DNA for the CDR3 is TGTGCCAGCAGTTCAGGACAGGGGTTCATGAACACTGAAGCTTTCTTT. This encodes CASSSGQGFMNTEAFF. This sequence joins TRBV28 and TRBJ1-1, with TRBD1 identical over 9 bases. CDR1 and CDR2 from the germline V gene are MDHEN and SYDVKM. The CDR3 covers 16 residues. Trimming removed 4 bases from V and 0 bases from J; junction bases left unmatched: 6.